This TCR beta chain was profiled in a study of identical twins. The sample holds many counts of this clonotype. TCRdb itself ran the 5' RACE reads through MiXCR, one entry per CDR3 protein. The sample contains fewer than 900,000 distinct CDR3 sequences, approximately 22% of which appear only once. This CDR3 has 18 residues. The V and J ends lost 0 bases and 0 bases respectively, with 17 bases between them. Per germline, CDR1 LGHNA and CDR2 YNFKEQ. The same data also contributed to another study, on T cells expressing NK-cell markers. That work contributes: Four donors' CD3+CD56-NKG2C+ cells were dominated by the same clonotypes.

This chain connects TRBV4-2 to TRBJ1-1, with D uncertain. The source of this sequence is a woman between 18 and 30 years old in good health. Material for sequencing was PBMCs. The CDR3, as DNA: TGTGCCAGCAGCCAAGAAAGGAGGGCAGGACGACTGAACACTGAAGCTTTCTTT. This codes for CASSQERRAGRLNTEAFF.